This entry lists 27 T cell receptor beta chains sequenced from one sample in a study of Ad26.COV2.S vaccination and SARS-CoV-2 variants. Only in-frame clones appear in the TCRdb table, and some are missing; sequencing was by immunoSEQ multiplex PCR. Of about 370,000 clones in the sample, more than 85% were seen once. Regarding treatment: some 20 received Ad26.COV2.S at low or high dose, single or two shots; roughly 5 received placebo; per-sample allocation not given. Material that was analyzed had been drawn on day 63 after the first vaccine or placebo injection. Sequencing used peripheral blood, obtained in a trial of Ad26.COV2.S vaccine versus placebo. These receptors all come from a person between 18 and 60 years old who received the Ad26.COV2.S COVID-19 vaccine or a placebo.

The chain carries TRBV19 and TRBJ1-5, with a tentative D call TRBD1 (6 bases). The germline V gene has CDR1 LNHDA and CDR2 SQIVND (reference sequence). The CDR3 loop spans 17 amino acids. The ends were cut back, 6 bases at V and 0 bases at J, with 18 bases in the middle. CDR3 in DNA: TGTGCCAGTAGACCTCTTTCGGGGGGGCATAGCAATCAGCCCCAGCATTTT. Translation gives CASRPLSGGHSNQPQHF. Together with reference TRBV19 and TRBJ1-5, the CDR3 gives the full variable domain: DGGITQSPKYLFRKEGQNVTLSCEQNLNHDAMYWYRQDPGQGLRLIYYSQIVNDFQKGDIAEGYSVSREKKESFPLTVTSAQKNPTAFYLCASRPLSGGHSNQPQHFGDGTRLSIL.

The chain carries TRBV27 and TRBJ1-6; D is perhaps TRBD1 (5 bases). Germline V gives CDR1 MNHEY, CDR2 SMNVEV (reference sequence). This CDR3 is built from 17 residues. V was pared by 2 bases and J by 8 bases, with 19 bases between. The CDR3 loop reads CASSLVGTGLVHSPLHF. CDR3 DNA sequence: TGTGCCAGCAGTTTAGTTGGTACAGGTCTCGTCCATTCACCCCTCCACTTT.

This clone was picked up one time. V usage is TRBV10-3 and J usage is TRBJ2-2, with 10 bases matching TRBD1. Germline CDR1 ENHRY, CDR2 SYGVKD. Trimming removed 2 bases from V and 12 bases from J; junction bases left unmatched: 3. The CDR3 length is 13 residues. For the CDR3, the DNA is TGTGCCATCAGTGAGGTGGACAGGGGGAAGCTGTTTTTT. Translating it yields CAISEVDRGKLFF.

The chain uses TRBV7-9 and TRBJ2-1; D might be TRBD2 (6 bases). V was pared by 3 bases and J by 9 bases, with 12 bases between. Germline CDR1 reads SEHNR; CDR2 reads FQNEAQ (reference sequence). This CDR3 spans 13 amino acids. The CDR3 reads CASSFTGLSEQFF. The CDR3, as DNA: TGTGCCAGCAGCTTTACGGGACTTAGTGAGCAGTTCTTC.

The CDR3 DNA reads as TGCGCCAGCAGCCCCGACGGACAGGCCTACGAGCAGTACTTC. Translated: CASSPDGQAYEQYF. The gene calls are TRBV5-1 and TRBJ2-7, with TRBD1 matching over 7 bases. Looked up from germline, CDR1 is SGHRS and CDR2 is YFSETQ. J gave up 2 bases and V 4 bases, and 6 bases lay outside the gene matches. This CDR3 contains 14 residues.

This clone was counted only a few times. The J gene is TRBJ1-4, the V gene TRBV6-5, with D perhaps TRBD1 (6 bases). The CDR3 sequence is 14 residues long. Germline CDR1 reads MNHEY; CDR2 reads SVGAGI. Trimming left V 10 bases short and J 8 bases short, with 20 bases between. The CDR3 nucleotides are TGTGCCACCATTAGGGGGGGGTCGCCGGAAAAACTGTTTTTT. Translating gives CATIRGGSPEKLFF.

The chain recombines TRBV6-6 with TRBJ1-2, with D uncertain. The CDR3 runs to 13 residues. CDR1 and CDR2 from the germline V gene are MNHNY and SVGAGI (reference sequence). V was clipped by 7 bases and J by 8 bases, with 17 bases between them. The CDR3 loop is CASTLGPSGGYTF. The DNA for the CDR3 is TGTGCCAGCACCCTTGGCCCCTCCGGCGGCTACACCTTC.

The CDR3 here is CASSSPRGPTEAFF. DNA of the CDR3: TGTGCCAGCAGCTCCCCCAGGGGGCCCACTGAAGCTTTCTTT. The V call is TRBV5-6, the J call TRBJ1-1; 8 bases are shared with TRBD1. Germline loops: CDR1 SGHDT, CDR2 YYEEEE. This CDR3 is 14 amino acids long. Trimming took 3 bases from V and 4 from J; bases not matched to a gene: 5.

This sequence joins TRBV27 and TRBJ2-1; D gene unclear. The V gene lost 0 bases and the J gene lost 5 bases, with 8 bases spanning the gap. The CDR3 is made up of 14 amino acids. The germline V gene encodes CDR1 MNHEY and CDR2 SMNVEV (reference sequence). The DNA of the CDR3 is TGTGCCAGCAGTTTATCGGGCCGGCACAATGAGCAGTTCTTC. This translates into CASSLSGRHNEQFF.

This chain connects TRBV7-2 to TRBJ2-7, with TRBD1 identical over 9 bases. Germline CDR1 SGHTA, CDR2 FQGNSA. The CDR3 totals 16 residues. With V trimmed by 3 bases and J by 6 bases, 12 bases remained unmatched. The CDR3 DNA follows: TGTGCCAGCAGCTTCGCAACCGGGACAGGGAGATTCGAGCAGTACTTC. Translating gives CASSFATGTGRFEQYF.

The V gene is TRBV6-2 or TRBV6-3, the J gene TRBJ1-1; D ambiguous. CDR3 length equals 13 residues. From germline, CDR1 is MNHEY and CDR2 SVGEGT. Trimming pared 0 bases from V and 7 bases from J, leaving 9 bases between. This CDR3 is CASSYSSISEAFF. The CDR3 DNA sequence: TGTGCCAGCAGTTACTCGAGTATAAGTGAAGCTTTCTTT.

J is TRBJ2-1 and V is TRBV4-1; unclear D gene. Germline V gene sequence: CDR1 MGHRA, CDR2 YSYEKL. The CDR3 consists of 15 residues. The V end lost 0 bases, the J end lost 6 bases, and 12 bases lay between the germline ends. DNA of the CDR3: TGCGCCAGCAGCCAAGATCACTTTCTCGGCAATGAGCAGTTCTTC. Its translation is CASSQDHFLGNEQFF.

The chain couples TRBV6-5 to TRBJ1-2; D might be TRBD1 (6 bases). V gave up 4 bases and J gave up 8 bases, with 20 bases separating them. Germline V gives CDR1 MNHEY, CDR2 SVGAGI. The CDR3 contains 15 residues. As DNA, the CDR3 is TGTGCCAGCAGTTTGACAGGCGCCTTGAATAGCGGCTACACCTTC. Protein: CASSLTGALNSGYTF.

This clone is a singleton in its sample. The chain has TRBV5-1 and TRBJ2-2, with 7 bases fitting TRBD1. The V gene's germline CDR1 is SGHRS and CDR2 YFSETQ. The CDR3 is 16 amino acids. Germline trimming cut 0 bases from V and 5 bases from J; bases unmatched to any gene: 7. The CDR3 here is CASSLGGGVRTGELFF. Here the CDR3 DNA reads TGCGCCAGCAGCTTGGGAGGGGGCGTGAGGACCGGGGAGCTGTTTTTT.

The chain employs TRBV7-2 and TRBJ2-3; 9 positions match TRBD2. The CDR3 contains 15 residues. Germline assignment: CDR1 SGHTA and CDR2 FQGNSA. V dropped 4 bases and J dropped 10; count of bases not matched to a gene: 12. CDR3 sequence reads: CASSSERGAPGAQYF. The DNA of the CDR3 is TGTGCCAGCAGCTCAGAGCGGGGGGCCCCAGGGGCGCAGTATTTT.

The chain's CDR3 is CSARQVEAFF. CDR3 in DNA: TGCAGCGCTAGGCAGGTTGAAGCTTTCTTT. The chain combines TRBV29-1 with TRBJ1-1; D is unclear. Germline V gene lookup returns CDR1 SQVTM and CDR2 ANQGSEA. The CDR3 sequence is 10 residues long. Trimming left V 7 bases short and J 7 bases short, with 10 bases between.

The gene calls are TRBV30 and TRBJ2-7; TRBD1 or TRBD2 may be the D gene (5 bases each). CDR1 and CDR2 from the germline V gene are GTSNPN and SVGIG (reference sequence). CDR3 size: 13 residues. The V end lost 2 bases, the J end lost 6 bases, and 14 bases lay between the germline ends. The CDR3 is CAWSLGPRIEQYF. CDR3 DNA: TGTGCCTGGAGTCTGGGACCGAGAATCGAGCAGTACTTC.

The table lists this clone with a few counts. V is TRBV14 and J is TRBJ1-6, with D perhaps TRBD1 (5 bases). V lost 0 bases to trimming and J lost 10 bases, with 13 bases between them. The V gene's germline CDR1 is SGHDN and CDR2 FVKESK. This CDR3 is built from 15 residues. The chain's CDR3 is CASSQDRGEGSPLHF. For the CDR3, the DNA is TGTGCCAGCAGCCAAGATAGAGGGGAAGGGTCACCCCTCCACTTT. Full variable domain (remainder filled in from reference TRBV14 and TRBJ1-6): EAGVTQFPSHSVIEKGQTVTLRCDPISGHDNLYWYRRVMGKEIKFLLHFVKESKQDESGMPNNRFLAERTGGTYSTLKVQPAELEDSGVYFCASSQDRGEGSPLHFGNGTRLTVT.

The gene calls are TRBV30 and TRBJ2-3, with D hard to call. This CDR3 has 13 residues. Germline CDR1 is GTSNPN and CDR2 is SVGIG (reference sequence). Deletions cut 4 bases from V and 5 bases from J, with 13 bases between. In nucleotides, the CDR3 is TGTGCCTGGAAGAGTAGTAATCAAGATACGCAGTATTTT. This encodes CAWKSSNQDTQYF.

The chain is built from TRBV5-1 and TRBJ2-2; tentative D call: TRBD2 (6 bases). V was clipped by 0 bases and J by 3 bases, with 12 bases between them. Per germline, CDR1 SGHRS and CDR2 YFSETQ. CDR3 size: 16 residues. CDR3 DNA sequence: TGCGCCAGCAGCTTGGTGCTAGCGCGTGACACCGGGGAGCTGTTTTTT. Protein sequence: CASSLVLARDTGELFF.

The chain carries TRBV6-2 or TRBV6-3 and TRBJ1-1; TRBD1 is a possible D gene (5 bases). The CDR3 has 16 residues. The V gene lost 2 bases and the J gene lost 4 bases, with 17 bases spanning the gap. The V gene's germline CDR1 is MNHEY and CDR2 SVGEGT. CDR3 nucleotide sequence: TGTGCCAGCAGTTACAGGGGCAGGGCCAGCGCCACTGAAGCTTTCTTT. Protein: CASSYRGRASATEAFF.

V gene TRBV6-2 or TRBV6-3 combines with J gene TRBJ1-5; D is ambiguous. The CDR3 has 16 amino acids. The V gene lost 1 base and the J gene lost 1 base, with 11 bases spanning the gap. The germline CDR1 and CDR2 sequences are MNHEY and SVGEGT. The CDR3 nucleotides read TGTGCCAGCAGTTACTTGGAAACGGCGAGCAATCAGCCCCAGCATTTT. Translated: CASSYLETASNQPQHF.

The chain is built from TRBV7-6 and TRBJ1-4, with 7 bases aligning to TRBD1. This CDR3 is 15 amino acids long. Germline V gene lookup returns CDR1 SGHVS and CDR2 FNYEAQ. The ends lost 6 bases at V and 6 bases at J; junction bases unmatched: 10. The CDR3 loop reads CASSYTPDRDEKLFF. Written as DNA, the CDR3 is TGTGCCAGCAGTTATACCCCTGACAGGGATGAAAAACTGTTTTTT.

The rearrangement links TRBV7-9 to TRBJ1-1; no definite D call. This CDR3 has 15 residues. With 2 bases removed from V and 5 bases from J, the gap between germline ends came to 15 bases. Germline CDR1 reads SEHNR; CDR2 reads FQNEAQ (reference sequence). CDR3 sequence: CASSLIREAGTEAFF. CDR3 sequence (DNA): TGTGCCAGCAGCTTAATACGAGAAGCTGGGACTGAAGCTTTCTTT.

The CDR3 is CASTVYRDTDTQYF. The CDR3 bases are TGTGCCAGCACCGTGTACAGGGATACAGATACGCAGTATTTT. This chain connects TRBV7-2 to TRBJ2-3, with D possibly matching TRBD1 (6 bases). V lost 7 bases and J 3 bases, leaving 14 bases between the germline ends. The CDR3 is 14 amino acids. Germline-derived CDR1 and CDR2 are SGHTA and FQGNSA.

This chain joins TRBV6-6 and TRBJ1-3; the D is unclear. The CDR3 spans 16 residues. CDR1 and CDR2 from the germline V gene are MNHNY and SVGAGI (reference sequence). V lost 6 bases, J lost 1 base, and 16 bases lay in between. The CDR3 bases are TGTGCCAGCAGCCAAAGTAATGCTGTTTCTGGAAACACCATATATTTT. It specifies CASSQSNAVSGNTIYF.

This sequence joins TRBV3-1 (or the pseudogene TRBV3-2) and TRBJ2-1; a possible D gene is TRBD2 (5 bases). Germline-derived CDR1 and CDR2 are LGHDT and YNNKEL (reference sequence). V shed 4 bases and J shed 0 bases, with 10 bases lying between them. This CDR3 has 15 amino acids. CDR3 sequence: CASSPYGVSYNEQFF. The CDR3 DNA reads TGTGCCAGCAGCCCCTACGGGGTCTCCTACAATGAGCAGTTCTTC.